This T cell receptor (beta chain) is from a study of T cells after yellow fever vaccination. TCRdb re-derived calls from the 5' RACE reads in MiXCR, one entry per CDR3 protein. The sample includes 250,000 or so distinct CDR3 sequences, around 6.7% of them seen just once. Germline CDR1 and CDR2: MDHEN and SYDVKM. The CDR3 has 14 amino acids. The junction had 5 bases not matched to a gene; V was cut back by 10 bases and J by 2 bases. In its sample, this clonotype was seen a few times. The J gene is TRBJ2-2, the V gene TRBV28, with 9 bases that match TRBD1. Sequencing used CD4+ T cells sorted from PBMCs, obtained on the day of the yellow fever booster vaccination. The TCR sequence derives from a man aged 25-40 years who received the YFV17D yellow fever vaccine. The CDR3 DNA follows: TGTGCCACCCCGGGACAGGGTAACACCGGGGAGCTGTTTTTT. Translated: CATPGQGNTGELFF.